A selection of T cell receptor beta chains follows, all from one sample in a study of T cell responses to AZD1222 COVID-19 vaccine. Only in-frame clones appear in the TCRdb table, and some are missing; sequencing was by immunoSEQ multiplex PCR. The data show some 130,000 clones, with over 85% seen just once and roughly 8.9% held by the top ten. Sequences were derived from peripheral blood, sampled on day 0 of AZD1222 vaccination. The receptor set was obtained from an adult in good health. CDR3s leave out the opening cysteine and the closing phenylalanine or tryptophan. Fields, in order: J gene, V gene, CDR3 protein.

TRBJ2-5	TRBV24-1	ATSDSIDSIQETQY
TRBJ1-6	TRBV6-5	ASSYEGARNSPLH
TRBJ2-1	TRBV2	ASGGNEQF
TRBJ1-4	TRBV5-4	ASSRQGQNEKLF
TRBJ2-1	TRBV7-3	ASSYGTSGYNEQF
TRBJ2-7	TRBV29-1	SVRAREGNEQY
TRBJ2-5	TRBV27	ASSSLAVQETQY
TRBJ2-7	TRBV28	ASSPRTSASYEQY
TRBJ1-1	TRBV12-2	ASRLAVEDRDHETEAF
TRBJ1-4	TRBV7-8	ASSSGRTNEKLF
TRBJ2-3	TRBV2	ASRGGKGTDTQY
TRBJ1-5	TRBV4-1	ASSHPDRGVQPQH
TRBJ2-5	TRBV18	ASSPYGETQY
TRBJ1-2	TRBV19	ASRQTGSGGYT
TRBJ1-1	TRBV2	ASSEALRGQGAF
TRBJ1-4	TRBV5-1	ASSLPEGGPVEKLF
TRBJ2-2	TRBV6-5	ASSSPVDGELF
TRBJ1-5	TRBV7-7	ASSPTSPLDSCNQPQH
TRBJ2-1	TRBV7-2	ASSLTSGFYNEQF
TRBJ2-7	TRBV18	ASSRDRGGEQY
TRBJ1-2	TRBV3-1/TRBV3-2	ASSQEGEPRGYT
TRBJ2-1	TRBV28	ASSLLTGGVTSSYNEQF
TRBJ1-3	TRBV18	ASSPLPGSGNTIY
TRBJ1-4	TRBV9	ASSGTGRGEKLF
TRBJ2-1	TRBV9	ASSVETRGNEQF
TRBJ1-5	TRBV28	ASSFRRGENNQPQH
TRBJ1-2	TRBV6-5	ASSSGRDRGYYGYT
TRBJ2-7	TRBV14	ASSQQQIYEQY
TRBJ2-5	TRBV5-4	ASSLAGTSWQETQY
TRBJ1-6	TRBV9	ASSPPLWDRNNSPLH
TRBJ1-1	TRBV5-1	ASSFSGPNTEAF
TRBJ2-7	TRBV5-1	ASSWDRQNEQY